This TCR beta chain was identified in a study of beta chain features in type 1 diabetes. The study, taken as a whole, reports: TCRB CDR3s from Type 1 diabetes patients were moderately but significantly shorter in all four CD4+ subsets.

This clone was seen more than once but under ten times. Antigen specificity is unknown. Every bit of the isolated RNA underwent reverse transcription, so sequencing read expressed TCRB transcripts. Libraries were prepared by immunoSEQ multiplex PCR; TCRdb keeps only in-frame clonotypes and omits some of them. The data hold roughly 330,000 clones, with roughly 12% observed a single time. Germline V CDR1 and CDR2: GTSNPN, SVGIG (reference sequence). J was trimmed by 4 bases and V by 5 bases; bases with no gene match: 2. CDR3 size: 13 residues. V and J are TRBV30 and TRBJ1-1; TRBD1 agrees at 12 bases. The clonotype originates from a young woman with type 1 diabetes. Sequenced input: naive CD4+ T cells from blood. The CDR3 spells CAWGTGGFTEAFF. The CDR3 DNA reads TGTGCCTGGGGGACAGGGGGCTTCACTGAAGCTTTCTTT.